What follows is one TCR beta chain and its context. The target antigen is unknown. This entry is derived from a study of shared clonotypes between healthy human individuals. Study information: Each donor contributed plates that comprised three CD4 naive, three CD4 memory, two CD8 naive and one CD8 memory. General observations from the study: A reduction in generation probabilities was seen for non-shared clonotypes relative to those shared by all four donors.

Every one of the donors was a Caucasian adult that lived in Nashville, Tennessee. The V end was cut by 4 bases, the J end by 0 bases, with 4 bases between. CDR3 length: 13 amino acids. CDR1 is SGHDN and CDR2 is FVKESK in the germline V gene. Evenly divided among several immunoSEQ plates was the genomic DNA of each subset. Profiled with immunoSEQ multiplex PCR; TCRdb holds only in-frame clones, not every one. The sample lists over a million clones; approximately 96% were seen once. The V and J genes are TRBV14 and TRBJ1-3, with unresolved D. Sequencing was done on a sample of naive CD4+ T cells sorted from blood. Regarding subset: CD45RA+ positively selected. The sequence derives from a man aged 25 to 40 in good health. CDR3 DNA: TGTGCCAGCAGCCTCAACTCTGGAAACACCATATATTTT. Its protein product is CASSLNSGNTIYF.